What follows are 29 T cell receptor beta chains derived from one specimen sequenced in a study of regulatory dendritic cells for organ transplantation. The data were produced by immunoSEQ multiplex PCR, yet TCRdb's version contains in-frame clones alone and is incomplete. Here the sample spans more than 10,000 clones, about four fifths being singletons. These receptors lack a known antigen. CFSE-labeled sorted T cells met regulatory or mature dendritic cells for over 4 days. Specimen: naive CD8+ T cells from blood cultured with regulatory dendritic cells. Subset denoted: CD45RA+ naive T cells. The receptors stem from a human donor in good health.

V gene TRBV4-3 combines with J gene TRBJ2-2; perhaps TRBD1 as D (6 bases). The CDR3 length is 17 residues. V was clipped by 2 bases and J by 6 bases, with 19 bases between them. In germline, CDR1 is LGHNA, CDR2 YSLEER. The CDR3 DNA follows: TGCGCCAGCAGCCAACACCAGAACAGGGTGGGCGCCGGGGAGCTGTTTTTT. Residues: CASSQHQNRVGAGELFF.

The chain combines TRBV19 with TRBJ1-2; D is perhaps TRBD1 (5 bases). The V end was cut by 3 bases, the J end by 6 bases, with 8 bases between. The length of the CDR3 is 12 residues. Looked up from germline, CDR1 is LNHDA and CDR2 is SQIVND (reference sequence). CDR3 amino acids: CASSMSGNGYTF. CDR3 DNA sequence: TGTGCCAGTAGTATGTCAGGGAATGGCTACACCTTC. Drawing the rest from reference TRBV19 and TRBJ1-2, the complete variable domain is DGGITQSPKYLFRKEGQNVTLSCEQNLNHDAMYWYRQDPGQGLRLIYYSQIVNDFQKGDIAEGYSVSREKKESFPLTVTSAQKNPTAFYLCASSMSGNGYTFGSGTRLTVV.

CDR3 loop: CASSFGGDTQYF. The CDR3 DNA follows: TGTGCCAGCAGCTTCGGGGGAGATACGCAGTATTTT. The chain recombines TRBV7-9 with TRBJ2-3; tentatively, D is TRBD2 (6 bases). The CDR3 is 12 residues long. Germline V gene lookup returns CDR1 SEHNR and CDR2 FQNEAQ (reference sequence). V was cut by 3 bases and J by 5 bases, with 6 bases left in between.

The chain combines TRBV13 with TRBJ2-3; the D gene is possibly TRBD2 (6 bases). The V and J ends lost 0 bases and 4 bases respectively, with 8 bases between them. This CDR3 is 14 amino acids long. Per the germline V gene, CDR1 is PRHDT and CDR2 is FYEKMQ (reference sequence). Here the CDR3 DNA reads TGTGCCAGCAGCTTAGGCACTAGCCCAGATACGCAGTATTTT. This gives the protein CASSLGTSPDTQYF.

The chain couples TRBV5-1 to TRBJ2-7, with 13 positions matching TRBD2. The CDR3 has 18 amino acids. V dropped 0 bases and J dropped 4; count of bases not matched to a gene: 10. CDR1 SGHRS and CDR2 YFSETQ come from the germline V gene. In DNA form, the CDR3 reads TGCGCCAGCAGCTTGGCCGACCTTAGGACTAGCGGGGGTTACGAGCAGTACTTC. Its translation: CASSLADLRTSGGYEQYF.

The CDR3 nucleotides read TGTGCCAGTGGGGCGGGGGGGCGGTCAGATACGCAGTATTTT. As protein: CASGAGGRSDTQYF. The genes are TRBV19 and TRBJ2-3; TRBD2 matches at 9 bases. V was clipped by 8 bases and J by 4 bases; unmatched bases: 7. CDR1 and CDR2 (germline): LNHDA, SQIVND (reference sequence). The CDR3 consists of 14 residues. The full variable domain, rest sourced from reference TRBV19 and TRBJ2-3, is DGGITQSPKYLFRKEGQNVTLSCEQNLNHDAMYWYRQDPGQGLRLIYYSQIVNDFQKGDIAEGYSVSREKKESFPLTVTSAQKNPTAFYLCASGAGGRSDTQYFGPGTRLTVL.

The chain joins TRBV5-1 to TRBJ2-7; 8 bases are a match to TRBD1. CDR1 and CDR2 (germline): SGHRS, YFSETQ. V was pared by 7 bases and J by 0 bases, with 3 bases of the junction left unmatched. This CDR3 comprises 13 residues. CDR3 protein: CASGTGGSYEQYF. In DNA form, the CDR3 reads TGCGCCAGCGGAACAGGGGGCTCCTACGAGCAGTACTTC. Full variable domain (rest looked up from reference TRBV5-1 and TRBJ2-7): KAGVTQTPRYLIKTRGQQVTLSCSPISGHRSVSWYQQTPGQGLQFLFEYFSETQRNKGNFPGRFSGRQFSNSRSEMNVSTLELGDSALYLCASGTGGSYEQYFGPGTRLTVT.

The V gene is TRBV5-5, the J gene TRBJ2-1; perhaps TRBD1 as D (5 bases). The CDR3 contains 15 residues. Trimming removed 4 bases at V and 5 bases at J, with 16 bases between. Germline V gives CDR1 SGHKS, CDR2 YYEKEE (reference sequence). CDR3 sequence reads: CASSIDRREDNEQFF. Written as DNA, the CDR3 is TGTGCCAGCAGCATCGACAGACGTGAGGACAATGAGCAGTTCTTC. Together with reference TRBV5-5 and TRBJ2-1, the CDR3 gives the full variable domain: DAGVTQSPTHLIKTRGQQVTLRCSPISGHKSVSWYQQVLGQGPQFIFQYYEKEERGRGNFPDRFSARQFPNYSSELNVNALLLGDSALYLCASSIDRREDNEQFFGPGTRLTVL.

J is TRBJ1-5 and V is TRBV28; 11 bases align to TRBD1. The V and J ends lost 0 bases and 4 bases, in that order; junction bases with no gene match: 2. Looked up from germline, CDR1 is MDHEN and CDR2 is SYDVKM. The CDR3 consists of 16 residues. CDR3 sequence reads: CASSLWGTGGNQPQHF. CDR3 nucleotide sequence: TGTGCCAGCAGTTTATGGGGGACAGGGGGGAATCAGCCCCAGCATTTT.

This clone is deemed medium-sized (0.01 to 0.1%). The chain has TRBV7-9 and TRBJ1-2; D is unresolved. The CDR3 length is 15 residues. V was cut by 5 bases and J by 8 bases, with 21 bases left in between. CDR1 SEHNR and CDR2 FQNEAQ come from the germline V gene (reference sequence). Written as DNA, the CDR3 is TGTGCCAGCAGCGCGGGTTTGATGTTAGAGGGAGGCTACACCTTC. This translates into CASSAGLMLEGGYTF. The complete variable domain, with remaining parts taken from reference TRBV7-9 and TRBJ1-2, reads DTGVSQNPRHKITKRGQNVTFRCDPISEHNRLYWYRQTLGQGPEFLTYFQNEAQLEKSRLLSDRFSAERPKGSFSTLEIQRTEQGDSAMYLCASSAGLMLEGGYTFGSGTRLTVV.

The V gene is TRBV6-5, the J gene TRBJ2-7; no definite D call. Germline V CDR1 and CDR2: MNHEY, SVGAGI. This CDR3 contains 12 residues. V lost 6 bases and J lost 3, with 9 bases in between. CDR3 protein: CASSQLNYEQYF. CDR3 bases: TGTGCCAGCAGCCAACTTAACTACGAGCAGTACTTC.

The rearrangement links TRBV10-3 to TRBJ1-2; 10 bases map to TRBD1. The CDR3 is 16 amino acids. Germline loops: CDR1 ENHRY, CDR2 SYGVKD. Trimming at V came to 1 base and at J to 6 bases, leaving 8 bases not matched to a gene. CDR3 protein: CAISELLTGGRDGYTF. In nucleotides, the CDR3 is TGTGCCATCAGTGAGTTATTGACAGGGGGCAGGGATGGCTACACCTTC.

The chain uses TRBV6-5 and TRBJ2-1; D may be TRBD2 (7 bases). The V end lost 1 base, the J end lost 6 bases, and 10 bases lay between the germline ends. The CDR3 extends over 14 amino acids. Per the germline V gene, CDR1 is MNHEY and CDR2 is SVGAGI. The CDR3 spells CASSYFGGPNEQFF. The CDR3, as DNA: TGTGCCAGCAGTTACTTCGGGGGGCCCAATGAGCAGTTCTTC.

This chain links TRBV7-3 with TRBJ2-5; D is ambiguous. Trimming removed 1 base from V and 0 bases from J, with 3 bases in between. Germline V gene data show CDR1 as SGHTA and CDR2 as FQGTGA. CDR3 length equals 13 residues. The CDR3 nucleotides are TGTGCCAGCAGCTTAAATAACCAAGAGACCCAGTACTTC. It is translated as CASSLNNQETQYF.

This chain joins TRBV7-9 and TRBJ2-1; D gene ambiguous. The CDR3 runs 12 residues. Germline CDR1 reads SEHNR; CDR2 reads FQNEAQ (reference sequence). Trimming left V 1 base short and J 7 bases short, with 5 bases between. The CDR3 loop is CASSLERNEQFF. Here the CDR3 DNA reads TGTGCCAGCAGCTTAGAGAGGAATGAGCAGTTCTTC.

CDR3 in amino acids: CASSSLPGQDSDTQYF. The CDR3, as DNA: TGCGCCAGCAGCTCGCTCCCGGGACAGGACTCAGATACGCAGTATTTT. V gene TRBV4-3 combines with J gene TRBJ2-3; 8 nucleotides match TRBD1. The germline gives CDR1 LGHNA, CDR2 YSLEER. The ends lost 5 bases at V and 4 bases at J; junction bases unmatched: 11. The CDR3 has 16 residues.

The chain joins TRBV5-4 to TRBJ1-5, with D hard to call. Per the germline V gene, CDR1 is SGHNT and CDR2 is YYREEE (reference sequence). The CDR3 loop spans 15 amino acids. Deletions cut 0 bases from V and 1 base from J, with 8 bases between. The CDR3 bases are TGTGCCAGCAGCTTGGATGCGGGAAGCAATCAGCCCCAGCATTTT. It is translated as CASSLDAGSNQPQHF.

This clone appeared once. This rearrangement joins TRBV5-6 to TRBJ1-1; 8 positions agree with TRBD1. From germline, CDR1 is SGHDT and CDR2 YYEEEE. CDR3 size: 13 residues. Unmatched junction bases numbered 9, after V lost 3 bases and J lost 11 bases. Here the CDR3 reads CASSSSGQGGAFF. CDR3 nucleotides: TGTGCCAGCAGCTCCTCTGGACAGGGCGGCGCTTTCTTT.

This clone was recorded a few times. J is TRBJ1-1 and V is TRBV4-1; D call uncertain. Germline V lookup: CDR1 MGHRA, CDR2 YSYEKL. The CDR3 covers 15 residues. V lost 1 base and J lost 1, with 10 bases in between. CDR3 nucleotide sequence: TGCGCCAGCAGCCAAGGGCGGCTTCCGAACACTGAAGCTTTCTTT. Translated, it gives CASSQGRLPNTEAFF.

The chain carries TRBV11-2 and TRBJ1-2; D perhaps matches TRBD1 (5 bases). CDR1 is SGHAT, CDR2 FQNNGV, per germline. V was pared by 2 bases and J by 4 bases, with 8 bases between. The CDR3 length is 13 residues. The CDR3 sequence is CASSLTTAYGYTF. CDR3 bases: TGTGCCAGCAGCTTAACGACAGCCTATGGCTACACCTTC.

The gene calls are TRBV11-1 and TRBJ2-1; D is undetermined. The V gene lost 5 bases and the J gene lost 10 bases, with 12 bases spanning the gap. Per germline, CDR1 SGHAT and CDR2 FQDESV (reference sequence). CDR3 length equals 12 residues. The CDR3 loop reads CASSQLRWEQFF. The DNA for the CDR3 is TGTGCCAGCAGCCAACTAAGGTGGGAGCAGTTCTTC.

The V and J genes are TRBV5-6 and TRBJ2-4; D is possibly TRBD2 (5 bases). V lost 1 base and J lost 2, with 16 bases in between. From germline, CDR1 is SGHDT and CDR2 YYEEEE. The CDR3 sequence is 17 residues long. DNA of the CDR3: TGTGCCAGCAGCTTGTTCGGCGGGTCTAAGTCCAAAAACATTCAGTACTTC. Its protein is CASSLFGGSKSKNIQYF. Full variable domain (remainder filled in from reference TRBV5-6 and TRBJ2-4): DAGVTQSPTHLIKTRGQQVTLRCSPKSGHDTVSWYQQALGQGPQFIFQYYEEEERQRGNFPDRFSGHQFPNYSSELNVNALLLGDSALYLCASSLFGGSKSKNIQYFGAGTRLSVL.

The J gene is TRBJ2-5, the V gene TRBV18, with D perhaps TRBD1 (6 bases). With 4 bases removed from V and 2 bases from J, the gap between germline ends came to 20 bases. Germline CDR1 KGHSH, CDR2 LQKENI. The CDR3 loop spans 17 amino acids. This CDR3 reads CASSRQTVGTTQETQYF. In nucleotides, the CDR3 is TGTGCCAGCTCACGACAAACAGTAGGGACAACTCAAGAGACCCAGTACTTC.

V usage is TRBV4-1 and J usage is TRBJ2-1; TRBD1 matches at 10 bases. V dropped 4 bases and J dropped 6; count of bases not matched to a gene: 6. The length of the CDR3 is 15 residues. Germline V gene lookup returns CDR1 MGHRA and CDR2 YSYEKL. DNA for the CDR3: TGCGCCAGCAGCCTAGACAGGGGGCTTGGCAATGAGCAGTTCTTC. Its protein is CASSLDRGLGNEQFF.

CDR3 sequence reads: CASSVGEWGTEAFF. CDR3 coding DNA: TGTGCCAGCAGCGTAGGGGAGTGGGGCACTGAAGCTTTCTTT. The gene calls are TRBV9 and TRBJ1-1, with D uncertain. The CDR3 runs 14 residues. Germline loops: CDR1 SGDLS, CDR2 YYNGEE. V lost 0 bases and J lost 4, with 10 bases in between.

The chain employs TRBV13 and TRBJ2-7; D uncertain. The V and J ends lost 3 bases and 4 bases respectively, with 10 bases between them. The CDR3 totals 13 residues. Germline V CDR1 and CDR2: PRHDT, FYEKMQ (reference sequence). CDR3 nucleotide sequence: TGTGCCAGCAGCTTGCAAGCTGATTACGAGCAGTACTTC. Translation gives CASSLQADYEQYF.

The chain is built from TRBV11-3 and TRBJ2-7, with 8 bases matching TRBD1. Trimming at V came to 2 bases and at J to 5 bases, leaving 11 bases not matched to a gene. There are 16 residues in the CDR3. Germline CDR1 is SGHNT and CDR2 is YENEEA. The CDR3 nucleotides are TGTGCCAGCAGCTTAAGAACAGGGACAGGTCAGGACGAGCAGTACTTC. It yields the protein CASSLRTGTGQDEQYF.

This clone has only a few counts. The chain has TRBV19 and TRBJ1-1, with unresolved D. Germline assignment: CDR1 LNHDA and CDR2 SQIVND (reference sequence). There are 14 residues in the CDR3. The ends were cut back, 7 bases at V and 1 base at J, with 13 bases in the middle. CDR3 amino acids: CASTSREQNTEAFF. The CDR3 DNA reads TGTGCCAGTACCTCAAGGGAGCAGAACACTGAAGCTTTCTTT. The complete variable domain, with remaining parts taken from reference TRBV19 and TRBJ1-1, reads DGGITQSPKYLFRKEGQNVTLSCEQNLNHDAMYWYRQDPGQGLRLIYYSQIVNDFQKGDIAEGYSVSREKKESFPLTVTSAQKNPTAFYLCASTSREQNTEAFFGQGTRLTVV.

This clone was seen only a few times. V gene TRBV7-3 combines with J gene TRBJ2-2, with 8 bases aligning to TRBD1. Trimming removed 1 base from V and 3 bases from J; junction bases left unmatched: 4. The CDR3 sequence is 16 residues long. Per germline, CDR1 SGHTA and CDR2 FQGTGA. The CDR3 region has the DNA TGTGCCAGCAGCTTAAACCAGGGGGCTTACACCGGGGAGCTGTTTTTT. As protein: CASSLNQGAYTGELFF.